This is a list of T cell receptor beta chains from one sample in a study of regulatory T cells in long-lasting Graves disease. TCRdb called the multiplex PCR reads again in MiXCR, with one record for every CDR3 protein. Of roughly 500,000 distinct CDR3 sequences detected, roughly 14% appear once; the ten largest clones hold roughly a tenth. These sequences were also reported in another study, on T cells in Graves' hyperthyroidism and ophthalmopathy.

The material sequenced was peripheral blood mononuclear cells (PBMCs), taken at new diagnosis, from a patient treated with antithyroid drugs. The receptors shown here come from a man between 25 and 39 years old with Graves disease. The CDR3 runs from the conserved cysteine through the conserved F or W. Fields, in order: CDR3 protein, CDR3 DNA, J gene, clone size, D gene, V gene. The D gene is left open where the match is weak. A row's size may be missing; if present it is once, few, many or a size class.

CASSIYRAAGNIQYF | TGTGCCAGCAGCATCTACAGGGCGGCGGGGAACATTCAGTACTTC | TRBJ2-4 | few | . | TRBV7-8
CASSPRASGKAFF | TGTGCCAGCAGCCCCCGGGCGTCGGGAAAAGCTTTCTTT | TRBJ1-1 | many | . | TRBV11-2
CASSLTSGRGEQYF | TGCGCCAGCAGCTTGACTAGCGGGAGAGGCGAGCAGTACTTC | TRBJ2-7 | few | TRBD2 | TRBV5-1
CASSASPYEQYF | TGTGCCAGCAGCGCCTCCCCCTACGAGCAGTACTTC | TRBJ2-7 | many | . | TRBV9
CSASGGQHLYEQYF | TGCAGTGCGAGTGGGGGACAGCACCTCTACGAGCAGTACTTC | TRBJ2-7 | many | TRBD1 | TRBV20-1
CASRSGPGQGSEKLFF | TGTGCCAGCAGAAGTGGACCGGGACAGGGGAGTGAAAAACTGTTTTTT | TRBJ1-4 | once | TRBD1 | TRBV7-9
CASSRTGLQETQYF | TGTGCCAGTAGCAGGACAGGCCTACAAGAGACCCAGTACTTC | TRBJ2-5 | many | TRBD1 | TRBV19
CASSFAGLAIITDTQYF | TGTGCCAGCAGCTTCGCCGGACTAGCGATTATCACAGATACGCAGTATTTT | TRBJ2-3 | few | TRBD2 | TRBV7-9
CASSQGQGPGETQYF | TGTGCCAGCTCCCAAGGACAGGGGCCAGGGGAGACCCAGTACTTC | TRBJ2-5 | few | TRBD1 | TRBV18
CASSSVPPNTEAFF | TGCGCCAGCAGCTCCGTTCCACCGAACACTGAAGCTTTCTTT | TRBJ1-1 | many | . | TRBV5-1
CASSQLEAGAYEQYF | TGTGCCAGCAGCCAACTTGAGGCAGGAGCCTACGAGCAGTACTTC | TRBJ2-7 | . | . | TRBV4-2
CASSETATGEQYF | TGCGCCAGCAGTGAAACAGCAACGGGGGAGCAGTACTTC | TRBJ2-7 | few | . | TRBV10-2
CASSLWRGLRGYTF | TGTGCCAGCAGCTTATGGAGGGGGCTGAGAGGCTACACCTTC | TRBJ1-2 | many | TRBD1 | TRBV7-8
CASKKDTGELFF | TGTGCCAGCAAAAAAGACACCGGGGAGCTGTTTTTT | TRBJ2-2 | . | . | TRBV2
CASSHLGSGTDTQYF | TGTGCCAGCAGCCATCTCGGGAGTGGCACAGATACGCAGTATTTT | TRBJ2-3 | many | . | TRBV3-1
CATSNGLAGTGELFF | TGTGCCACCAGCAACGGACTAGCGGGAACCGGGGAGCTGTTTTTT | TRBJ2-2 | many | TRBD2 | TRBV15
CASSLPDRGGEQYF | TGTGCCAGCAGCTTACCGGACAGGGGAGGCGAGCAGTACTTC | TRBJ2-7 | many | TRBD1 | TRBV7-9
CSVLGTAGVYEQYF | TGCAGCGTTCTTGGGACAGCCGGCGTCTACGAGCAGTACTTC | TRBJ2-7 | many | TRBD1 | TRBV29-1
CASSKPMRDSVTNYGYTF | TGTGCCAGCAGTAAACCTATGAGGGACAGCGTTACCAACTATGGCTACACCTTC | TRBJ1-2 | many | TRBD1 | TRBV27
CASSLGITGVSETQYF | TGCGCCAGCAGCTTGGGGATTACCGGGGTATCGGAGACCCAGTACTTC | TRBJ2-5 | few | . | TRBV5-1
CASSAGGPTGELFF | TGTGCCAGCAGCGCGGGAGGGCCGACCGGGGAGCTGTTTTTT | TRBJ2-2 | many | TRBD2 | TRBV7-2
CASSSTTAGTFYEQYF | TGTGCCAGCAGTTCCACCACCGCCGGGACTTTCTACGAGCAGTACTTC | TRBJ2-7 | many | . | TRBV6-2/TRBV6-3
CSARGVSSYNSPLHF | TGCAGTGCTAGAGGGGTGAGCTCCTATAATTCACCCCTCCACTTT | TRBJ1-6 | . | . | TRBV20-1
CASSGNRGGNTGELFF | TGTGCCAGCAGCGGTAACAGGGGGGGAAACACCGGGGAGCTGTTTTTT | TRBJ2-2 | many | . | TRBV11-3
CASSEWVEQFF | TGTGCCAGCAGTGAATGGGTTGAGCAGTTCTTC | TRBJ2-1 | many | . | TRBV2
CSVERTSGTSYEQYF | TGCAGCGTTGAAAGAACTAGCGGGACCTCCTACGAGCAGTACTTC | TRBJ2-7 | many | TRBD2 | TRBV29-1
CSARDSSGELFF | TGCAGTGCTAGAGATAGCTCTGGGGAGCTGTTTTTT | TRBJ2-2 | . | . | TRBV20-1
CASIERQGAGELFF | TGTGCCAGCATCGAGAGACAGGGGGCCGGGGAGCTGTTTTTT | TRBJ2-2 | . | TRBD1 | TRBV6-2/TRBV6-3
CASSGRLEGNEQFF | TGCGCCAGCAGTGGCCGACTCGAAGGGAATGAGCAGTTCTTC | TRBJ2-1 | few | . | TRBV10-1
CASSLIGGVEGYTF | TGTGCCAGCAGCTTAATAGGAGGGGTGGAGGGCTACACCTTC | TRBJ1-2 | many | . | TRBV7-3
CASGGSSGANVLTF | TGTGCCAGCGGGGGGAGCTCTGGGGCCAACGTCCTGACTTTC | TRBJ2-6 | many | . | TRBV2
CSAGGQGNQPQHF | TGCAGTGCTGGGGGACAGGGGAATCAGCCCCAGCATTTT | TRBJ1-5 | many | TRBD1 | TRBV20-1
CASTTSEGETQYF | TGTGCCAGCACGACTAGCGAAGGGGAGACCCAGTACTTC | TRBJ2-5 | . | TRBD2 | TRBV2
CATQGQGNNYGYTF | TGTGCCACCCAAGGACAGGGGAATAACTATGGCTACACCTTC | TRBJ1-2 | . | TRBD1 | TRBV13
CATSDGTSGSFDEQFF | TGTGCCACCAGTGATGGGACTAGCGGGAGCTTCGATGAGCAGTTCTTC | TRBJ2-1 | many | TRBD2 | TRBV24-1
CSARAVTDTQYF | TGCAGTGCTAGAGCGGTCACAGATACGCAGTATTTT | TRBJ2-3 | many | . | TRBV20-1
CASSSNPTPPLHF | TGTGCCAGCAGCTCAAACCCCACACCACCCCTCCACTTT | TRBJ1-6 | . | . | TRBV5-4
CASSPASYEQYF | TGTGCCAGCAGTCCGGCCTCCTACGAGCAGTACTTC | TRBJ2-7 | many | . | TRBV12-3/TRBV12-4
CASSSSPTAQETQYF | TGTGCCAGCAGCTCCAGTCCGACAGCCCAAGAGACCCAGTACTTC | TRBJ2-5 | many | . | TRBV7-2
CASGAGRTEAFF | TGTGCCAGCGGGGCAGGACGGACTGAAGCTTTCTTT | TRBJ1-1 | many | . | TRBV12-3/TRBV12-4
CASSFVGQGDGYTF | TGTGCCAGCAGCTTTGTAGGACAGGGGGATGGCTACACCTTC | TRBJ1-2 | . | TRBD1 | TRBV5-1
CASSPGSGLAGGPTGRNEQFF | TGTGCCAGCAGCCCGGGGTCGGGACTAGCGGGAGGGCCCACCGGGAGGAATGAGCAGTTCTTC | TRBJ2-1 | many | TRBD2 | TRBV11-2
CSARGTSGEGHEQFF | TGCAGTGCTAGAGGGACTAGCGGGGAGGGCCATGAGCAGTTCTTC | TRBJ2-1 | . | TRBD2 | TRBV20-1
CASSFLRDRSQYF | TGTGCCAGCAGCTTCCTCCGGGACAGGTCGCAGTACTTC | TRBJ2-7 | many | TRBD1 | TRBV7-2
CSAPRTDRFF | TGCAGTGCTCCTAGGACCGACCGGTTCTTC | TRBJ2-1 | many | . | TRBV20-1
CASSLIPGDTQYF | TGTGCCAGCAGCTTAATCCCGGGAGATACGCAGTATTTT | TRBJ2-3 | many | . | TRBV7-9
CASSSGTSGRGYEQFF | TGTGCCAGCAGCTCTGGGACTAGCGGGAGAGGTTATGAGCAGTTCTTC | TRBJ2-1 | many | TRBD2 | TRBV9
CASSITGKWTYNEQFF | TGTGCCAGTAGTATCACAGGGAAGTGGACCTACAATGAGCAGTTCTTC | TRBJ2-1 | many | . | TRBV19
CSARDNSPFNEQFF | TGCAGTGCTAGAGACAATTCCCCCTTCAATGAGCAGTTCTTC | TRBJ2-1 | many | . | TRBV20-1
CASSETGANTGELFF | TGTGCCAGCAGTGAGACAGGGGCGAACACCGGGGAGCTGTTTTTT | TRBJ2-2 | many | TRBD1 | TRBV25-1
CASSLVPGGYTF | TGTGCCAGCAGTTTAGTTCCAGGGGGCTACACCTTC | TRBJ1-2 | . | . | TRBV12-3/TRBV12-4
CASSLGALSGDTQYF | TGTGCCAGCAGCTTAGGGGCCCTCTCGGGAGATACGCAGTATTTT | TRBJ2-3 | many | . | TRBV7-9
CASSVGSGGGNGQFF | TGTGCCAGCAGCGTAGGATCGGGAGGTGGGAATGGGCAGTTCTTC | TRBJ2-1 | . | TRBD2 | TRBV9
CSVCGGVDTEAFF | TGCAGCGTTTGTGGGGGGGTCGACACTGAAGCTTTCTTT | TRBJ1-1 | many | . | TRBV29-1
CASSLFPSGRRGYEQYF | TGCGCCAGCAGCTTGTTCCCTAGCGGGAGACGGGGCTACGAGCAGTACTTC | TRBJ2-7 | many | TRBD2 | TRBV5-1
CSAIGTSGRYEQYF | TGCAGTGCTATCGGGACTAGCGGGAGATACGAGCAGTACTTC | TRBJ2-7 | many | TRBD2 | TRBV20-1
CSGSRGGEKLFF | TGCAGCGGTAGCAGGGGTGGGGAAAAACTGTTTTTT | TRBJ1-4 | . | . | TRBV29-1